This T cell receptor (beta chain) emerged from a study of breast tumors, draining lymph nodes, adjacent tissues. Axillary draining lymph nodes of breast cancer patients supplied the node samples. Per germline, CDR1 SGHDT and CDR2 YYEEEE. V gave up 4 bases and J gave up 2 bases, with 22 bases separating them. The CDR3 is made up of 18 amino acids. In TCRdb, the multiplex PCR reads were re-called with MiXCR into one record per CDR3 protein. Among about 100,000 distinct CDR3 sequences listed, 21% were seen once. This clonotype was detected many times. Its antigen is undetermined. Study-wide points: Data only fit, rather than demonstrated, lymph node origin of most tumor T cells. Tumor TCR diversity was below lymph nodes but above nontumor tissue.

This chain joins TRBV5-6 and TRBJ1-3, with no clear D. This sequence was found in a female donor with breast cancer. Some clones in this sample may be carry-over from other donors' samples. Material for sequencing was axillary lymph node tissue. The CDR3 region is CASSQSTWTGLAGNTIYF. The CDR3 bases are TGTGCCAGCAGCCAATCAACCTGGACGGGCCTCGCTGGAAACACCATATATTTT. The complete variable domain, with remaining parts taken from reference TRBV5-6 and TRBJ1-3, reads DAGVTQSPTHLIKTRGQQVTLRCSPKSGHDTVSWYQQALGQGPQFIFQYYEEEERQRGNFPDRFSGHQFPNYSSELNVNALLLGDSALYLCASSQSTWTGLAGNTIYFGEGSWLTVV.